The 3 T cell receptor beta chains below come from one sample, sequenced in a study of post-analysis software for immune sequencing data. Study-wide points: Five or six TRBV segments were more frequent in patients than controls; TRBV5-6, TRBV5-1 and TRBV20-1 belonged to this group.

The authors incorporated unique molecular identifiers into the TCR beta cDNA libraries. TCRdb fed the PCR reads into MiXCR, producing one record per CDR3 protein. This table has approximately 660,000 distinct CDR3 sequences, approximately 59% appearing once. For these TCRs, the target antigens are not known. Source material: blood. The receptors originated from a girl between 2 and 10 years old with multiple sclerosis.

About this clonotype: Just one base apart from a much larger clone, this may be a read error. J is TRBJ2-1 and V is TRBV7-8; 7 bases are a match to TRBD1. The CDR3 sequence is 15 residues long. J was trimmed by 7 bases and V by 5 bases; bases with no gene match: 11. CDR1 SGHVS and CDR2 FQNEAQ come from the germline V gene. CDR3 nucleotide sequence: TGTGCCAGCAGCCCTACGCGCGAGGGGGCAAATGAGCAGTTCTTC. Translation gives CASSPTREGANEQFF.

The rearrangement links TRBV20-1 to TRBJ1-2; D unresolved. V lost 0 bases, J lost 0 bases, and 8 bases lay in between. Germline lookup yields CDR1 DFQATT and CDR2 SNEGSKA (reference sequence). The CDR3 is made up of 14 amino acids. The CDR3 bases are TGCAGTGCTAGAGACACAACGTCTAACTATGGCTACACCTTC. The encoded protein is CSARDTTSNYGYTF.

The chain carries TRBV12-3 or TRBV12-4 and TRBJ2-1; TRBD2 might be the D (6 bases). CDR3 size: 15 residues. V was cut by 5 bases and J by 4 bases, with 15 bases left in between. CDR3: CASSLRGEGYNEQFF. DNA for the CDR3: TGTGCCAGCAGTCTGCGGGGAGAGGGTTACAATGAGCAGTTCTTC.